This TCR beta chain was sequenced for a study of Ad26.COV2.S vaccination and SARS-CoV-2 variants. About the research overall: In the study, Ad26.COV2.S was injected intramuscularly once, or twice 56 days apart.

Repertoires were generated with immunoSEQ multiplex PCR, while TCRdb's copy carries only in-frame clones and drops some. The sample holds about 350,000 clones, around 89% seen once. Points from the study as a whole: Vaccinated individuals (as opposed to placebo recipients) had higher spike-specific TCR breadth. Researchers reported similar non-spike TCR breadth in vaccine and placebo recipients.

As to this clone: What it recognizes is unknown.

The treatment: 19 received Ad26.COV2.S at low or high dose, single or two shots; five or six received placebo; per-sample allocation not given. Following the first vaccine or placebo injection, samples were taken on day 63. The input for sequencing was peripheral blood, taken in a trial of Ad26.COV2.S vaccine versus placebo. The source is a person between 18 and 59 years old who received the Ad26.COV2.S COVID-19 vaccine or a placebo.

The CDR3 sequence is CASSPETDRGYTF. In DNA, the CDR3 is TGTGCCAGCAGCCCCGAGACAGATCGGGGCTACACCTTC. The chain recombines TRBV5-5 with TRBJ1-2; the D gene is possibly TRBD1 (5 bases). The CDR3 extends over 13 amino acids. V was trimmed by 4 bases and J by 8 bases, leaving 15 bases between them. CDR1 SGHKS and CDR2 YYEKEE come from the germline V gene (reference sequence). Variable domain in full (rest from reference TRBV5-5 and TRBJ1-2): DAGVTQSPTHLIKTRGQQVTLRCSPISGHKSVSWYQQVLGQGPQFIFQYYEKEERGRGNFPDRFSARQFPNYSSELNVNALLLGDSALYLCASSPETDRGYTFGSGTRLTVV.